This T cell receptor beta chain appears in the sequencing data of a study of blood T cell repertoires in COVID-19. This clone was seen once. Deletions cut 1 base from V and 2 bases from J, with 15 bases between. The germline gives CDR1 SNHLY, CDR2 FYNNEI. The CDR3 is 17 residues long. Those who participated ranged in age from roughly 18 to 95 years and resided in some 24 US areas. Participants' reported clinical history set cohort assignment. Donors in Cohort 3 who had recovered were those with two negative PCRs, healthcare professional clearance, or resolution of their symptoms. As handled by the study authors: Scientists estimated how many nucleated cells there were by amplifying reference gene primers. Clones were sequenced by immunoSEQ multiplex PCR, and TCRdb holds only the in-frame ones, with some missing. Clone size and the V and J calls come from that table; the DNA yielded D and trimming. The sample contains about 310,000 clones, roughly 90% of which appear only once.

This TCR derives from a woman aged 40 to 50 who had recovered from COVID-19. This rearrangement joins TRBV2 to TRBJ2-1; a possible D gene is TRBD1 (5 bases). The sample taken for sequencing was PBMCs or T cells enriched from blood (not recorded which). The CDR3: CASSEGGGAITYNEQFF. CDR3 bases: TGTGCCAGCAGTGAAGGGGGTGGGGCGATCACCTACAATGAGCAGTTCTTC.